A selection of T cell receptor beta chains follows, all from one sample in a study of cytomegalovirus exposure and HLA in healthy donors. Repertoires were generated with immunoSEQ multiplex PCR, while TCRdb's copy carries only in-frame clones and drops some. The sample carries some 120,000 clones, 70% to 80% recorded once. Material for sequencing was PBMCs. Receptor source: a man aged 25-40 years in good health and CMV-seronegative. Each CDR3 is given with its conserved first and last residue. D genes are given only for firm matches. For some rows the clone size is stated as once, few or many, or as a class when expanded; others skip it.

CDR3 length: 14
D gene: TRBD1
clone size: NA
J gene: TRBJ2-1
V gene: TRBV19
CDR3 DNA: TGTGCCAGTAGAGGCGGGACAGGCTACAATGAGCAGTTCTTC
CDR3 protein: CASRGGTGYNEQFF

CDR3 length: 15
D gene: TRBD2
clone size: NA
J gene: TRBJ2-1
V gene: TRBV19
CDR3 DNA: TGTGCCAGTAGGACCACTAGCGGGGCGTACAATGAGCAGTTCTTC
CDR3 protein: CASRTTSGAYNEQFF

CDR3 length: 18
D gene: TRBD1
clone size: once
J gene: TRBJ2-7
V gene: TRBV28
CDR3 DNA: TGTGCCAGCAGTTCGGGCAGGGGGCGCTTTCTAGGATCCTACGAGCAGTACTTC
CDR3 protein: CASSSGRGRFLGSYEQYF

CDR3 length: 13
D gene: NA
clone size: few
J gene: TRBJ2-5
V gene: TRBV5-1
CDR3 DNA: TGCGCCAGCAGCTTCAGTCCCCTTGAGACCCAGTACTTC
CDR3 protein: CASSFSPLETQYF

CDR3 length: 15
D gene: NA
clone size: few
J gene: TRBJ2-1
V gene: TRBV5-4
CDR3 DNA: TGTGCCAGCAGCGACGCCGGGACACTTTACAATGAGCAGTTCTTC
CDR3 protein: CASSDAGTLYNEQFF

CDR3 length: 15
D gene: TRBD2
clone size: NA
J gene: TRBJ2-3
V gene: TRBV7-9
CDR3 DNA: TGTGCCAGCAGCTTGGTAGCGGGGAAGACAGATACGCAGTATTTT
CDR3 protein: CASSLVAGKTDTQYF

CDR3 length: 16
D gene: TRBD1
clone size: NA
J gene: TRBJ1-1
V gene: TRBV7-2
CDR3 DNA: TGTGCCAGCAGCTTAACCCCAGGGGGCGCAGACACTGAAGCTTTCTTT
CDR3 protein: CASSLTPGGADTEAFF

CDR3 length: 14
D gene: NA
clone size: NA
J gene: TRBJ2-1
V gene: TRBV5-8
CDR3 DNA: TGTGCCAGCAGCTTCGATGTGGGGCTTAATGAGCAGTTCTTC
CDR3 protein: CASSFDVGLNEQFF

CDR3 length: 14
D gene: NA
clone size: NA
J gene: TRBJ2-7
V gene: TRBV7-2
CDR3 DNA: TGTGCCAGCAGCTCAAATATTAACGCCTACGAGCAGTACTTC
CDR3 protein: CASSSNINAYEQYF

CDR3 length: 15
D gene: NA
clone size: NA
J gene: TRBJ1-5
V gene: TRBV6-6
CDR3 DNA: TGTGCCAGCACCTCCGACAGGTTTAGCAATCAGCCCCAGCATTTT
CDR3 protein: CASTSDRFSNQPQHF

CDR3 length: 14
D gene: TRBD2
clone size: NA
J gene: TRBJ2-7
V gene: TRBV5-1
CDR3 DNA: TGCGCCAGCAGCTTGACGACTAGCGGATACGAGCAGTACTTC
CDR3 protein: CASSLTTSGYEQYF

CDR3 length: 12
D gene: TRBD1
clone size: NA
J gene: TRBJ2-4
V gene: TRBV29-1
CDR3 DNA: TGCAGCGTATGGGACAGGGGCGCCATTCAGTACTTC
CDR3 protein: CSVWDRGAIQYF

CDR3 length: 14
D gene: TRBD1
clone size: NA
J gene: TRBJ1-2
V gene: TRBV5-4
CDR3 DNA: TGTGCCAGCAGCCACAGAGGGGGCGGCTATGGCTACACCTTC
CDR3 protein: CASSHRGGGYGYTF